Each of the 18 T cell receptor beta chains below was sequenced from the same sample in a study of cytomegalovirus exposure and HLA in healthy donors. The study ran its PCR with 60 Vbeta and 13 Jbeta primers. Sequencing was performed with immunoSEQ multiplex PCR; in TCRdb, only in-frame clones are kept and a portion is missing. The sample has over 150,000 clones, 65% to 85% seen once; the top ten hold around 3.1%. Sequencing was carried out using PBMCs. Every receptor here comes from a woman aged 50 to 60 in good health and CMV-seropositive.

The rearrangement links TRBV6-5 to TRBJ2-7, with D tentatively TRBD2 (6 bases). Germline V gene data show CDR1 as MNHEY and CDR2 as SVGAGI. The V end lost 6 bases, the J end lost 4 bases, and 16 bases lay between the germline ends. The CDR3 runs to 14 residues. The CDR3 DNA reads TGTGCCAGCAGCCCCGGGACTGGCCCGTACGAGCAGTACTTC. This gives the protein CASSPGTGPYEQYF.

The chain links TRBV7-2 to TRBJ2-1, with TRBD2 matching over 7 bases. The CDR3 contains 16 residues. Germline V gives CDR1 SGHTA, CDR2 FQGNSA. J was trimmed by 3 bases and V by 0 bases; bases with no gene match: 5. The CDR3 here is CASSLARVAGYNEQFF. The CDR3 bases are TGTGCCAGCAGCTTAGCGAGGGTAGCGGGCTACAATGAGCAGTTCTTC.

V gene TRBV28 combines with J gene TRBJ2-7; TRBD2 matches at 10 bases. The CDR3 sequence is 14 residues long. The V gene's germline CDR1 is MDHEN and CDR2 SYDVKM. Trimming at V came to 9 bases and at J to 4 bases, leaving 9 bases not matched to a gene. This CDR3 is CASGPGLAAYEQYF. The DNA for the CDR3 is TGTGCCAGTGGCCCCGGACTAGCGGCATACGAGCAGTACTTC.

The table lists this clone with a few counts. The V call is TRBV9, the J call TRBJ1-4; D remains ambiguous. Germline loops: CDR1 SGDLS, CDR2 YYNGEE. V lost 0 bases to trimming and J lost 7 bases, with 10 bases between them. The CDR3 length is 14 residues. CDR3 coding DNA: TGTGCCAGCAGCGTAGGGCAGGAGGCTGAAAAACTGTTTTTT. Translation: CASSVGQEAEKLFF.

This chain uses TRBV7-2 with TRBJ1-2; 9 bases match TRBD1. The CDR3 extends over 15 amino acids. Germline loops: CDR1 SGHTA, CDR2 FQGNSA. Unmatched junction bases numbered 7, after V lost 2 bases and J lost 6 bases. The CDR3 DNA sequence: TGTGCCAGCAGCTTAACCGGACAGGGGAGGCATGGCTACACCTTC. This codes for CASSLTGQGRHGYTF.

The chain has TRBV7-2 and TRBJ1-1; tentative D call: TRBD1 (5 bases). The V end lost 5 bases, the J end lost 8 bases, and 18 bases lay between the germline ends. From germline, CDR1 is SGHTA and CDR2 FQGNSA. The CDR3 covers 14 residues. CDR3 region: CASSTEGANREAFF. In DNA, the CDR3 is TGTGCCAGCAGCACAGAAGGGGCAAACCGAGAAGCTTTCTTT. Looking up the rest from reference TRBV7-2 and TRBJ1-1 gives the full variable domain: GAGVSQSPSNKVTEKGKDVELRCDPISGHTALYWYRQSLGQGLEFLIYFQGNSAPDKSGLPSDRFSAERTGGSVSTLTIQRTQQEDSAVYLCASSTEGANREAFFGQGTRLTVV.

The V call is TRBV7-2, the J call TRBJ2-3; 9 bases align to TRBD2. The trim removed 2 bases at V and 1 base at J, leaving 4 bases unmatched. The CDR3 loop spans 16 amino acids. CDR1 is SGHTA, CDR2 FQGNSA, per germline. The CDR3 coding sequence is TGTGCCAGCAGCTTATCTAGCGGGGACGGCACAGATACGCAGTATTTT. This codes for CASSLSSGDGTDTQYF.

The chain is built from TRBV4-2 and TRBJ2-3, with TRBD2 matching 9 bases. Germline V lookup: CDR1 LGHNA, CDR2 YNFKEQ. After removal of 3 bases from V and 4 bases from J, the junction contained 8 bases not matched to a gene. CDR3 length equals 16 residues. This CDR3 reads CASSQVAGDWADTQYF. The CDR3 region has the DNA TGTGCCAGCAGCCAGGTAGCGGGAGATTGGGCAGATACGCAGTATTTT.

V and J are TRBV6-4 and TRBJ2-1; TRBD2 matches 12 bases. The germline V gene encodes CDR1 MRHNA and CDR2 SNTAGT. The length of the CDR3 is 16 residues. The V gene end was trimmed by 4 bases and the J gene end by 7 bases; junction bases not matched to a gene: 8. Here the CDR3 reads CASSGSSGGARNEQFF. In nucleotides, the CDR3 is TGTGCCAGCAGTGGCTCTAGCGGGGGGGCAAGGAATGAGCAGTTCTTC.

Only one count was recorded for this clone. J is TRBJ1-1 and V is TRBV11-2, with D possibly TRBD1 on 5 matching bases. The CDR3 has 14 amino acids. V gave up 4 bases and J gave up 10 bases, with 19 bases separating them. Per germline, CDR1 SGHAT and CDR2 FQNNGV. The CDR3 nucleotides read TGTGCCAGCAGCTCCTACCCCACCGCGGGGGGAGCTTTCTTT. This codes for CASSSYPTAGGAFF.

V is TRBV28 and J is TRBJ1-2, with D possibly matching TRBD1 (6 bases). This CDR3 spans 14 amino acids. V lost 5 bases and J lost 7, with 17 bases in between. Germline V gives CDR1 MDHEN, CDR2 SYDVKM. CDR3 sequence (DNA): TGTGCCAGCAGTACCACACAGGGTTCGGTTGGCTACACCTTC. Residues: CASSTTQGSVGYTF.

In its sample, this clone was seen once. The gene calls are TRBV4-3 and TRBJ2-1, with 11 bases identical to TRBD2. The ends lost 0 bases at V and 7 bases at J; junction bases unmatched: 5. CDR1 and CDR2 (germline): LGHNA, YSLEER. The CDR3 has 16 amino acids. The CDR3, as DNA: TGCGCCAGCAGCCAAGATTCCCTAGCGGGGGGTAATGAGCAGTTCTTC. This sequence encodes CASSQDSLAGGNEQFF.

The chain recombines TRBV11-3 with TRBJ2-3; 14 nucleotides match TRBD2. The CDR3 is 16 amino acids. The germline CDR1 and CDR2 sequences are SGHNT and YENEEA. V dropped 5 bases and J dropped 3; count of bases not matched to a gene: 4. CDR3 DNA: TGTGCCAGCAGCGAACGACTAGCGGGGGGGACAGATACGCAGTATTTT. Its translation is CASSERLAGGTDTQYF.

This rearrangement joins TRBV15 to TRBJ2-1; 7 bases match TRBD2. The V gene's germline CDR1 is LNHNV and CDR2 YYDKDF (reference sequence). V gave up 1 base and J gave up 12 bases; unmatched junction bases: 6. The CDR3 loop spans 13 amino acids. The CDR3, as DNA: TGTGCCACCAGCAGAGTTCAGCGGGAATGGCAGTTCTTC. It translates to CATSRVQREWQFF. The full variable domain, in which reference TRBV15 and TRBJ2-1 provide the parts outside the CDR3, is DAMVIQNPRYQVTQFGKPVTLSCSQTLNHNVMYWYQQKSSQAPKLLFHYYDKDFNNEADTPDNFQSRRPNTSFCFLDIRSPGLGDTAMYLCATSRVQREWQFFGPGTRLTVL.

This chain connects TRBV21-1 to TRBJ2-5; the table names TRBD1, a call not compared with the DNA. TRBV21-1 is an annotated pseudogene. This CDR3 has 17 amino acids. In DNA, the CDR3 is TGTGCCAGCAGCAAAGGGGGACAGGTCAGGTTAGGAGAGACCCAGTACTTC. Protein product: CASSKGGQVRLGETQYF.

The chain carries TRBV29-1 and TRBJ2-4, with a tentative D call TRBD1 (5 bases). CDR1 and CDR2 from the germline V gene are SQVTM and ANQGSEA. V was cut by 6 bases and J by 2 bases, with 11 bases left in between. The CDR3 sequence is 13 residues long. CDR3 in DNA: TGCAGCGTGCAGGGAATTCCCAAAAACATTCAGTACTTC. Translating it yields CSVQGIPKNIQYF.

The chain combines TRBV19 with TRBJ1-1; 7 bases map to TRBD1. The CDR3 length is 13 residues. Looked up from germline, CDR1 is LNHDA and CDR2 is SQIVND (reference sequence). The V and J ends lost 5 bases and 5 bases, in that order; junction bases with no gene match: 5. This CDR3 reads CASSRKQGTEAFF. CDR3 sequence (DNA): TGTGCCAGTAGTCGAAAACAGGGGACTGAAGCTTTCTTT.

The CDR3 is CASSLMSHGYYGYTF. As DNA, the CDR3 is TGTGCCAGCAGCTTGATGAGTCACGGTTACTATGGCTACACCTTC. The rearrangement uses TRBV5-6 and TRBJ1-2; D gene ambiguous. CDR1 is SGHDT and CDR2 is YYEEEE in the germline V gene. V was clipped by 1 base and J by 3 bases, with 13 bases between them. The length of the CDR3 is 15 residues. The full variable domain, rest sourced from reference TRBV5-6 and TRBJ1-2, is DAGVTQSPTHLIKTRGQQVTLRCSPKSGHDTVSWYQQALGQGPQFIFQYYEEEERQRGNFPDRFSGHQFPNYSSELNVNALLLGDSALYLCASSLMSHGYYGYTFGSGTRLTVV.